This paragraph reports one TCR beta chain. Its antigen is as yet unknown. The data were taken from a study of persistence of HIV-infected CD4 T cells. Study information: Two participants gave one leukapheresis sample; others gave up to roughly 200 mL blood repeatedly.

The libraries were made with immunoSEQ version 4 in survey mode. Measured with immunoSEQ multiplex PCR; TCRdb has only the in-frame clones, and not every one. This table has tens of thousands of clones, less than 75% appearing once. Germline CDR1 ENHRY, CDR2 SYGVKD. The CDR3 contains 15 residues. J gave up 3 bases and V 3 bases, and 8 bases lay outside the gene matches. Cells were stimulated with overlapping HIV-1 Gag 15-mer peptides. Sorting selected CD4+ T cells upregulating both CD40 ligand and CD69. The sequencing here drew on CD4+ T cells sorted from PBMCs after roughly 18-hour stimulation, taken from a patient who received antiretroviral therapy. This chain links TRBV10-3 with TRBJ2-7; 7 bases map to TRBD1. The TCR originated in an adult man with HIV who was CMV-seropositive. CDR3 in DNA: TGTGCCATCAGTGACCCTCGACAGGGAATCTACGAGCAGTACTTC. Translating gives CAISDPRQGIYEQYF.